This T cell receptor beta chain was recorded in a study of CD8 T cells in ankylosing spondylitis. Overall study findings and caveats: CD8+ by phenotype, disease-linked clones were relatively rare in peripheral blood. Blood of patients with ankylosing spondylitis appeared to be characterized by a TCR beta motif of several highly homologous variants. In ankylosing spondylitis patients, matched synovial fluid reportedly showed significant enrichment of disease-linked clones.

Trimming took 6 bases from V and 8 from J; bases not matched to a gene: 12. This CDR3 has 15 residues. Per germline, CDR1 SGHTA and CDR2 FQGNSA. Construction of TCR beta libraries was performed using quantitative 5'-RACE with molecular barcodes. TCRdb passed the 5' RACE reads through MiXCR, listing each CDR3 protein once. The repertoire holds some 290,000 distinct CDR3 sequences, with about 19% as singletons. In its sample, this clonotype was seen a few times. Antigen: not known. The clonotype originates from a male donor with ankylosing spondylitis or in good health (not recorded which). Material for sequencing was blood, either unsorted or a sorted T cell fraction (not recorded which). The chain couples TRBV7-2 to TRBJ2-4; 8 positions agree with TRBD1. The CDR3 bases are TGTGCCAGCAGTTTGCAACCGGGACAGGCCCACATTCAGTACTTC. It is translated as CASSLQPGQAHIQYF.